Listed below are T cell receptor beta chains from one sample, sequenced in a study of blood T cell repertoires in COVID-19. The data were produced by immunoSEQ multiplex PCR, yet TCRdb's version contains in-frame clones alone and is incomplete. The profile covers fewer than 150,000 clones, with 75% to 90% appearing a single time and roughly 3.9% taken by the ten largest. Sequenced sample: PBMCs or T cells enriched from blood (not recorded which). The receptor set was obtained from a man aged 50 or older in a cohort exposed to, infected with or recovered from COVID-19 (not recorded which). Both conserved end residues are part of each CDR3. D genes are given only for firm matches. Clone size is shown for a subset of rows, as once, few, many or a class of expanded clone.

CASSLSPAGGPYEQYF,TGTGCCAGCAGCTTAAGTCCAGCGGGAGGGCCCTACGAGCAGTACTTC,.,TRBD2,TRBJ2-7,TRBV7-3
CASSSGLAGVETQYF,TGCGCCAGCAGCTCCGGACTAGCGGGAGTGGAGACCCAGTACTTC,once,TRBD2,TRBJ2-5,TRBV5-1
CASSSQGLGTGELFF,TGTGCCAGCAGCTCGCAGGGGTTGGGCACCGGGGAGCTGTTTTTT,.,.,TRBJ2-2,TRBV5-4
CASRDSKLGYSNQPQHF,TGTGCCAGTAGGGACAGCAAGCTGGGATATAGCAATCAGCCCCAGCATTTT,.,.,TRBJ1-5,TRBV19
CASSNDRGTTNEKLFF,TGTGCCAGCAGTAACGACAGGGGGACGACTAATGAAAAACTGTTTTTT,once,TRBD1,TRBJ1-4,TRBV9
CASSPQRLSYNEQFF,TGTGCCAGCAGCCCCCAGCGGCTCTCCTACAATGAGCAGTTCTTC,.,.,TRBJ2-1,TRBV9
CASSRDRDYEQYF,TGTGCCAGTTCCCGGGACAGGGACTACGAGCAGTACTTC,.,TRBD1,TRBJ2-7,TRBV19
CATSDSTFGGYGMAFF,TGTGCCACCAGTGACTCGACCTTTGGGGGGTATGGGATGGCTTTCTTT,few,.,TRBJ1-1,TRBV24-1
CASSVQGSYGYTF,TGTGCCAGCAGCGTACAGGGGTCATATGGCTACACCTTC,.,.,TRBJ1-2,TRBV9
CATSRLYSREGETQYF,TGTGCCACCAGCAGACTATACAGCAGGGAGGGGGAGACCCAGTACTTC,.,TRBD2,TRBJ2-5,TRBV15
CASSIRENTEAFF,TGTGCCAGTAGTATAAGAGAGAACACTGAAGCTTTCTTT,.,.,TRBJ1-1,TRBV19
CASSAGDSSYEQYF,TGTGCCAGCAGCGCCGGGGACAGCTCCTACGAGCAGTACTTC,.,TRBD1,TRBJ2-7,TRBV7-9
CASSLRAAGVVDTQYF,TGTGCCAGCAGCTTAAGAGCGGCGGGAGTGGTAGATACGCAGTATTTT,.,TRBD2,TRBJ2-3,TRBV7-3
CASSLSIGRRDGYTF,TGTGCCAGCAGTTTATCGATAGGGAGACGAGATGGCTACACCTTC,once,.,TRBJ1-2,TRBV27
CASRVGRNSNTEAFF,TGTGCCAGCAGGGTGGGGAGGAATTCGAACACTGAAGCTTTCTTT,.,.,TRBJ1-1,TRBV2
CASSTRREGETQYF,TGTGCCAGCTCAACCCGGCGGGAGGGGGAGACCCAGTACTTC,once,TRBD2,TRBJ2-5,TRBV11-2
CASSLGFLTETDTQYF,TGCGCCAGCAGCTTAGGATTTCTGACAGAAACAGATACGCAGTATTTT,.,.,TRBJ2-3,TRBV5-1
CASSVDRAGVQETQYF,TGCGCCAGCAGTGTCGACAGGGCTGGGGTCCAAGAGACCCAGTACTTC,.,TRBD1,TRBJ2-5,TRBV10-2
CASSPGASGNTGELFF,TGTGCCAGCAGCCCCGGGGCTAGCGGAAACACCGGGGAGCTGTTTTTT,few,TRBD2,TRBJ2-2,TRBV5-4
CASSQDLGTGANYGYTF,TGCGCCAGCAGCCAAGATCTAGGGACAGGGGCTAACTATGGCTACACCTTC,.,TRBD1,TRBJ1-2,TRBV4-3
CASSQQGAFTEAFF,TGTGCCAGCAGCCAACAGGGGGCCTTCACTGAAGCTTTCTTT,.,TRBD1,TRBJ1-1,TRBV3-1/TRBV3-2
CASSEWAGGTEAFF,TGTGCCAGCAGTGAATGGGCAGGGGGAACTGAAGCTTTCTTT,.,TRBD1,TRBJ1-1,TRBV25-1
CASSQGGGRDQPQHF,TGTGCCAGCAGCCAAGGGGGGGGGCGCGATCAGCCCCAGCATTTT,.,.,TRBJ1-5,TRBV3-1/TRBV3-2
CASSLKGRLAGDEQFF,TGTGCCAGCAGCCTTAAAGGGCGGCTAGCAGGCGATGAGCAGTTCTTC,.,.,TRBJ2-1,TRBV3-1/TRBV3-2
CASSPTGLNTEAFF,TGTGCCAGCTCACCGACAGGGCTGAACACTGAAGCTTTCTTT,.,TRBD1,TRBJ1-1,TRBV18
CASSQGVNTEAFF,TGTGCCAGCAGCCAAGGGGTGAACACTGAAGCTTTCTTT,.,.,TRBJ1-1,TRBV13
CASCRGLGNSPLHF,TGTGCCAGTTGCAGGGGGCTCGGTAATTCACCCCTCCACTTT,.,TRBD1,TRBJ1-6,TRBV2
CASSPAREVETQYF,TGTGCCAGCAGTCCTGCACGGGAGGTCGAGACCCAGTACTTC,.,TRBD2,TRBJ2-5,TRBV28
CASSLTSGPTYEQYF,TGTGCCAGCAGTCTCACTAGCGGGCCAACCTACGAGCAGTACTTC,.,TRBD2,TRBJ2-7,TRBV6-5
CASSLTGGHQAEAFF,TGTGCCAGCAGCCTAACAGGGGGCCATCAAGCTGAAGCTTTCTTT,.,TRBD1,TRBJ1-1,TRBV7-2
CASSPFSNSRDEQFF,TGTGCCAGCTCACCCTTTTCGAATTCGAGGGATGAGCAGTTCTTC,.,.,TRBJ2-1,TRBV18
CASSRAGGGEAFF,TGTGCCAGCAGCCGGGCGGGGGGCGGTGAAGCTTTCTTT,.,.,TRBJ1-1,TRBV14
CASSLVAEKNIQYF,TGTGCCAGCAGCTTAGTAGCGGAGAAAAACATTCAGTACTTC,few,.,TRBJ2-4,TRBV7-8
CSASASGQPQHF,TGCAGTGCTAGTGCTTCCGGGCAGCCCCAGCATTTT,few,.,TRBJ1-5,TRBV20-1
CASSLGTVDQETQYF,TGTGCCAGCAGCCTCGGGACAGTCGACCAAGAGACCCAGTACTTC,.,TRBD1,TRBJ2-5,TRBV25-1
CASSPLSGGAEQFF,TGTGCCAGCTCACCCCTAAGCGGGGGAGCGGAGCAGTTCTTC,once,TRBD2,TRBJ2-1,TRBV18
CASSPYTPRLFDGYTF,TGTGCCAGTAGTCCGTATACCCCGCGGCTTTTTGATGGCTACACCTTC,.,.,TRBJ1-2,TRBV19
CASSAGGLARDTQYF,TGTGCCAGCAGCGCCGGGGGGCTAGCACGAGATACGCAGTATTTT,.,.,TRBJ2-3,TRBV5-4
CASSESRTRYGYTF,TGCGCCAGCAGTGAGTCTAGGACACGGTATGGCTACACCTTC,.,.,TRBJ1-2,TRBV10-2
CASSLGTGFLGGGYTF,TGTGCCAGCAGTTTGGGGACAGGGTTCCTCGGGGGTGGCTACACCTTC,.,TRBD1,TRBJ1-2,TRBV28
CAISVGIVADTQYF,TGTGCCATCAGTGTTGGTATCGTAGCAGATACGCAGTATTTT,.,.,TRBJ2-3,TRBV10-3
CASSVGQGTEAFF,TGTGCCAGCAGCGTAGGGCAGGGTACTGAAGCTTTCTTT,few,.,TRBJ1-1,TRBV9
CASGGLSIPEQYF,TGTGCCAGCGGCGGGCTTTCCATTCCCGAGCAGTACTTC,.,.,TRBJ2-7,TRBV7-9
CASSPGQVNTGELFF,TGTGCCAGCAGTCCGGGACAGGTGAACACCGGGGAGCTGTTTTTT,.,TRBD1,TRBJ2-2,TRBV27
CASSLGRFGEAFF,TGTGCCAGCAGTTTAGGGCGGTTTGGAGAAGCTTTCTTT,once,.,TRBJ1-1,TRBV12-3/TRBV12-4
CASNRIHSLGANVLTF,TGTGCCAGTAACAGGATACACTCTCTGGGAGCCAACGTCCTGACTTTC,.,.,TRBJ2-6,TRBV19
CASSSGQGYEQYF,TGTGCCAGTAGTTCGGGACAGGGTTACGAGCAGTACTTC,.,TRBD1,TRBJ2-7,TRBV19
CASSSHLPGQGANTGELFF,TGTGCCAGCAGCAGTCATTTACCGGGACAGGGGGCCAACACCGGGGAGCTGTTTTTT,once,TRBD1,TRBJ2-2,TRBV7-8
CASSLVSSGILKTQYF,TGTGCCAGCAGCTTAGTTTCTAGCGGGATCCTTAAGACCCAGTACTTC,.,TRBD2,TRBJ2-5,TRBV11-2
CASSLGTDDYGYTF,TGTGCCAGCAGTTTGGGGACAGACGACTATGGCTACACCTTC,.,TRBD1,TRBJ1-2,TRBV28
CASSPGVGTGVQETQYF,TGCGCCAGCAGCCCAGGGGTCGGGACAGGGGTGCAAGAGACCCAGTACTTC,.,TRBD1,TRBJ2-5,TRBV5-1
CASSGGSYNEQFF,TGTGCCAGCAGCGGAGGGTCCTACAATGAGCAGTTCTTC,.,.,TRBJ2-1,TRBV9